The present T cell receptor beta chain was sequenced within a study of shared clonotypes between healthy human individuals. The table came from immunoSEQ multiplex PCR; TCRdb's copy has only in-frame clones and leaves some out. The sample has roughly 1 million clones; approximately 76% are singletons. V was cut by 4 bases and J by 4 bases, with 14 bases left in between. This CDR3 comprises 14 residues. Germline CDR1 and CDR2: SGDLS and YYNGEE. The receptor was derived from a man aged 18 to 30 in good health. The rearrangement uses TRBV9 and TRBJ2-5; possibly TRBD1 for D (6 bases). The sequenced sample was memory CD4+ T cells sorted from blood. Sample subset: CD45RA-negative fraction. Written as DNA, the CDR3 is TGTGCCAGCAGCCCAGGACAGCTGAGAGAGACCCAGTACTTC. Translating gives CASSPGQLRETQYF.